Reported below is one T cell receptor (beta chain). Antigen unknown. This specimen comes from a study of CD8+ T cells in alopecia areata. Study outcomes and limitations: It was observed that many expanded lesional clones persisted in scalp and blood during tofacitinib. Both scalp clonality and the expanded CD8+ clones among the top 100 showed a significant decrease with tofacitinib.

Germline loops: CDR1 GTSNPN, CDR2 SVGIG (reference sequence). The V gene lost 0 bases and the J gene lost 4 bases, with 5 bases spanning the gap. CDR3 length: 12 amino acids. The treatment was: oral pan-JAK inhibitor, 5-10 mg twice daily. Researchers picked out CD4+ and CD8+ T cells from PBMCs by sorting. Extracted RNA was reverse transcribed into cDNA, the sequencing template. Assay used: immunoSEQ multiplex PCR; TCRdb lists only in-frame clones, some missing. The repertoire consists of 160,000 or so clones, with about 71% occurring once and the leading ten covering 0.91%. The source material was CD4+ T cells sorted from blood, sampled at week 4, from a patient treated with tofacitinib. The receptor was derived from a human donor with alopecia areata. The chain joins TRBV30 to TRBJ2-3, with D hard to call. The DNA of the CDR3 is TGTGCCTGGAGTGTTCTGCCAGATACGCAGTATTTT. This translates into CAWSVLPDTQYF.